The 7 T cell receptor beta chains presented below share a single source sample, sequenced in a study of blood T cell repertoires in COVID-19. TCRdb's copy holds only in-frame clones and misses some; the assay was immunoSEQ multiplex PCR. The sample contains some 120,000 clones, about 80% of which appear only once. What was sequenced was peripheral blood. The receptors originated from a human donor in a cohort sampled during active COVID-19.

The chain employs TRBV6-1 and TRBJ2-7; D is uncertain. Germline V gives CDR1 MNHNS, CDR2 SASEGT. The CDR3 consists of 14 residues. Trimming took 2 bases from V and 3 from J, leaving 11 bases between them. The chain's CDR3 is CASSERGSIYEQYF. CDR3 nucleotides: TGTGCCAGCAGTGAACGAGGCAGCATCTACGAGCAGTACTTC.

This clone was seen only once. The genes are TRBV5-1 and TRBJ1-2, with a possible D match to TRBD1 (6 bases). The germline gives CDR1 SGHRS, CDR2 YFSETQ. This CDR3 is built from 13 residues. V was trimmed by 4 bases and J by 6 bases, leaving 13 bases between them. In nucleotides, the CDR3 is TGCGCCAGCAGCGGCGGGGGGCGAGATGGCTACACCTTC. Its translation is CASSGGGRDGYTF.

The rearrangement links TRBV27 to TRBJ2-7, with 11 bases identical to TRBD2. The CDR3 consists of 15 residues. The trim removed 6 bases at V and 6 bases at J, leaving 10 bases unmatched. Germline V gene lookup returns CDR1 MNHEY and CDR2 SMNVEV (reference sequence). CDR3 nucleotide sequence: TGTGCCAGCAGGATATTAGCGGGAGGGCCCACCGAGCAGTACTTC. This translates into CASRILAGGPTEQYF.

Here the CDR3 reads CASSFGGGTGTEAFF. Here the CDR3 DNA reads TGCGCCAGCAGCTTCGGTGGGGGGACGGGCACTGAAGCTTTCTTT. The chain employs TRBV5-1 and TRBJ1-1, with D possibly matching TRBD1 (5 bases). The V gene's germline CDR1 is SGHRS and CDR2 YFSETQ. There are 15 residues in the CDR3. V was trimmed by 2 bases and J by 4 bases, leaving 15 bases between them.

This clone was detected only once. The rearrangement joins TRBV18 to TRBJ2-6; D unclear. The CDR3 has 16 residues. CDR1 is KGHSH, CDR2 LQKENI, per germline. Trimming left V 4 bases short and J 4 bases short, with 14 bases between. Here the CDR3 reads CASSLGPPRGANVLTF. The CDR3 region has the DNA TGTGCCAGCTCACTGGGCCCACCTCGGGGGGCCAACGTCCTGACTTTC.

V usage is TRBV15 and J usage is TRBJ1-4, with TRBD1 identical over 10 bases. From germline, CDR1 is LNHNV and CDR2 YYDKDF (reference sequence). The CDR3 is 16 residues long. With 3 bases clipped from V and 7 bases from J, the junction kept 8 bases outside the gene matches. CDR3 sequence (DNA): TGTGCCACCAGCAGGGAGCCGGGACAGGGGTTTGAAAAACTGTTTTTT. Amino acids: CATSREPGQGFEKLFF.

The CDR3 DNA is TGTGCCAGCAGCGTCCCGTGGACAGTCGGGGAGACCCAGTACTTC. Translation gives CASSVPWTVGETQYF. The V and J genes are TRBV7-2 and TRBJ2-5; possibly TRBD1 for D (6 bases). CDR1 is SGHTA, CDR2 FQGNSA, per germline. Trimming stripped 5 bases from V and 5 bases from J, with 18 bases between. This CDR3 comprises 15 residues.